A single sample is the source of the 19 T cell receptor beta chains below, sequenced in a study of shared clonotypes between healthy human individuals. The assay was immunoSEQ multiplex PCR, and TCRdb's table has in-frame clones only and misses some. The table lists some 900,000 clones, 76% of them singletons, with about 1.5% in the top ten. Input material: memory CD4+ T cells sorted from blood. Subset here: CD45RA-negative fraction. Receptors originate from a man in his late teens or twenties in good health.

The CDR3 loop is CASSLAGGSYNSPLHF. CDR3 DNA: TGCGCCAGCAGCTTGGCAGGGGGCTCCTATAATTCACCCCTCCACTTT. The rearrangement uses TRBV5-1 and TRBJ1-6; 7 bases are a match to TRBD1. V lost 0 bases to trimming and J lost 0 bases; unmatched junction nucleotides: 0. The CDR3 runs to 16 residues. Germline CDR1 SGHRS, CDR2 YFSETQ.

The genes are TRBV5-4 and TRBJ2-1; 11 bases fit TRBD2. CDR1 is SGHNT and CDR2 is YYREEE in the germline V gene (reference sequence). CDR3 length: 14 residues. V shed 3 bases and J 6 bases; nucleotides not matched to a gene: 2. In DNA form, the CDR3 reads TGTGCCAGCAGCTGGGGGACTAGCGGCAATGAGCAGTTCTTC. It specifies CASSWGTSGNEQFF.

V and J are TRBV28 and TRBJ1-3, with D unresolved. CDR1 is MDHEN and CDR2 is SYDVKM in the germline V gene. This CDR3 is 14 amino acids long. V was clipped by 3 bases and J by 1 base, with 7 bases between them. The CDR3: CASSLKNSGNTIYF. The CDR3 region has the DNA TGTGCCAGCAGTTTGAAGAATTCTGGAAACACCATATATTTT.

This chain uses TRBV2 with TRBJ1-5; D is uncertain. The CDR3 contains 12 residues. The germline V gene encodes CDR1 SNHLY and CDR2 FYNNEI. V shed 2 bases and J shed 7 bases, with 6 bases lying between them. This CDR3 is CASSEMGQPQHF. The CDR3 nucleotides are TGTGCCAGCAGTGAAATGGGACAGCCCCAGCATTTT. Supplemented by reference TRBV2 and TRBJ1-5, the full variable domain reads EPEVTQTPSHQVTQMGQEVILRCVPISNHLYFYWYRQILGQKVEFLVSFYNNEISEKSEIFDDQFSVERPDGSNFTLKIRSTKLEDSAMYFCASSEMGQPQHFGDGTRLSIL.

The chain has TRBV18 and TRBJ1-1; TRBD1 is a possible D gene (5 bases). V lost 3 bases, J lost 1 base, and 12 bases lay in between. The CDR3 spans 15 residues. CDR1 is KGHSH and CDR2 is LQKENI in the germline V gene. CDR3 residues: CASSPGQMPNTEAFF. DNA for the CDR3: TGTGCCAGCTCACCGGGGCAAATGCCGAACACTGAAGCTTTCTTT.

The chain employs TRBV5-4 and TRBJ2-7; 7 bases map to TRBD2. Germline CDR1 SGHNT, CDR2 YYREEE (reference sequence). The trim removed 3 bases at V and 4 bases at J, leaving 7 bases unmatched. The CDR3 consists of 14 residues. CDR3 in DNA: TGTGCCAGCAGCTCTTTCGGGAGGCTTTACGAGCAGTACTTC. Protein product: CASSSFGRLYEQYF.

CDR3 protein: CASSLGLGNTDTQYF. CDR3 DNA sequence: TGCGCCAGCAGCCTCGGACTCGGGAACACAGATACGCAGTATTTT. V is TRBV4-3 and J is TRBJ2-3, with TRBD2 as a possible D gene (5 bases). The V and J ends lost 4 bases and 2 bases respectively, with 13 bases between them. Germline values: CDR1 LGHNA, CDR2 YSLEER. This CDR3 has 15 residues.

The rearrangement links TRBV28 to TRBJ2-5, with a possible D match to TRBD1 (5 bases). The V and J ends lost 3 bases and 5 bases respectively, with 19 bases between them. The CDR3 loop spans 16 amino acids. The germline V gene has CDR1 MDHEN and CDR2 SYDVKM. CDR3 in DNA: TGTGCCAGCAGTTTGGCTGGAGCCAGGGTGGTTGAGACCCAGTACTTC. The encoded protein is CASSLAGARVVETQYF.

Turning to this clone: Since a much larger clone is just one base distant, this may be a read error. The chain is built from TRBV6-8 and TRBJ2-5; 14 nucleotides line up with TRBD2. The V and J ends lost 5 bases and 4 bases, in that order; junction bases with no gene match: 0. The CDR3 sequence is 14 residues long. CDR1 is MNHGY and CDR2 is SAAAGT in the germline V gene. CDR3 residues: CASSGTSGGETQYF. The DNA of the CDR3 is TGTGCCAGCAGTGGGACTAGCGGGGGAGAGACCCAGTACTTC.

V gene TRBV18 combines with J gene TRBJ1-1; 12 bases align to TRBD1. CDR1 and CDR2 (germline): KGHSH, LQKENI. The CDR3 has 17 amino acids. After removal of 7 bases from V and 4 bases from J, the junction contained 13 bases not matched to a gene. The CDR3 nucleotides read TGTGCCAGCTTTCCGGGCGGGACAGGGGGCGTAGGCACTGAAGCTTTCTTT. It is translated as CASFPGGTGGVGTEAFF.

This clone was found a few times. The CDR3: CASILDREHTPNEKLFF. Here the CDR3 DNA reads TGTGCCAGCATCCTGGACAGGGAACATACCCCTAATGAAAAACTGTTTTTT. The gene calls are TRBV6-4 and TRBJ1-4; TRBD1 agrees at 8 bases. V dropped 7 bases and J dropped 3; count of bases not matched to a gene: 13. Germline V gene lookup returns CDR1 MRHNA and CDR2 SNTAGT. This CDR3 is 17 amino acids long.

This clone was seen a few times. This chain links TRBV6-5 with TRBJ2-7; 12 bases align to TRBD2. V was clipped by 0 bases and J by 4 bases; unmatched bases: 4. The CDR3 covers 16 residues. The V gene's germline CDR1 is MNHEY and CDR2 SVGAGI. CDR3 DNA sequence: TGTGCCAGCAGTTACTCCTTGACTAGCGGGAGTTACGAGCAGTACTTC. Translating gives CASSYSLTSGSYEQYF.

This clone appeared once. The chain is built from TRBV5-6 and TRBJ2-7; 7 positions agree with TRBD1. Trimming removed 5 bases from V and 6 bases from J; junction bases left unmatched: 11. This CDR3 has 14 residues. Germline V gene sequence: CDR1 SGHDT, CDR2 YYEEEE. The CDR3 here is CASRSRTGASEQYF. CDR3 DNA sequence: TGTGCCAGCAGGAGCAGGACAGGCGCCTCCGAGCAGTACTTC.

The rearrangement links TRBV27 to TRBJ1-2, with D perhaps TRBD1 (5 bases). The CDR3 covers 15 residues. From germline, CDR1 is MNHEY and CDR2 SMNVEV (reference sequence). The germline V and J ends were trimmed by 6 bases and 2 bases, with 16 bases remaining between them. The CDR3 DNA sequence: TGTGCCAGCAGAACCGCCGGACGGACAAACTATGGCTACACCTTC. This codes for CASRTAGRTNYGYTF.

The rearrangement joins TRBV5-1 to TRBJ2-1, with D maybe TRBD2 (6 bases). Germline-derived CDR1 and CDR2 are SGHRS and YFSETQ. Deletions cut 7 bases from V and 8 bases from J, with 13 bases between. The CDR3 is 12 amino acids. In DNA form, the CDR3 reads TGCGCCAGCGGTCGGGAGTTTGATGAGCAGTTCTTC. The encoded protein is CASGREFDEQFF.

As DNA, the CDR3 is TGCAGCGTTGTACCGGGACCTCTTACAGATACGCAGTATTTT. It translates to CSVVPGPLTDTQYF. This sequence joins TRBV29-1 and TRBJ2-3, with D possibly called TRBD1 or TRBD2 (5 bases each). V was clipped by 4 bases and J by 3 bases, with 14 bases between them. The CDR3 sequence is 14 residues long. Germline V gene sequence: CDR1 SQVTM, CDR2 ANQGSEA.

This clone occurred a few times. The gene calls are TRBV19 and TRBJ1-1, with D possibly being TRBD1 (5 bases). CDR3 length: 17 amino acids. Trimming shortened V by 3 bases and J by 5 bases, and 22 bases separated the two germline ends. Germline V CDR1 and CDR2: LNHDA, SQIVND (reference sequence). CDR3 DNA sequence: TGTGCCAGTAGTATTTGGCTAAGGGGTAAGACGGAGACTGAAGCTTTCTTT. It yields the protein CASSIWLRGKTETEAFF. Full variable domain (rest looked up from reference TRBV19 and TRBJ1-1): DGGITQSPKYLFRKEGQNVTLSCEQNLNHDAMYWYRQDPGQGLRLIYYSQIVNDFQKGDIAEGYSVSREKKESFPLTVTSAQKNPTAFYLCASSIWLRGKTETEAFFGQGTRLTVV.

The V and J genes are TRBV19 and TRBJ1-1; maybe TRBD1 (5 bases). Germline CDR1 and CDR2: LNHDA and SQIVND (reference sequence). The CDR3 has 14 residues. Trimming stripped 7 bases from V and 2 bases from J, with 14 bases between. In DNA, the CDR3 is TGTGCCAGTACCCCGGGACGGGCAAACACTGAAGCTTTCTTT. This encodes CASTPGRANTEAFF.

This clone is a singleton in its sample. The chain uses TRBV30 and TRBJ2-7; a weak D match, TRBD2 (6 bases). Trimming left V 2 bases short and J 7 bases short, with 18 bases between. Germline CDR1 is GTSNPN and CDR2 is SVGIG (reference sequence). The CDR3 is made up of 14 amino acids. Here the CDR3 reads CAWSSSALTGEQYF. CDR3 nucleotide sequence: TGTGCCTGGAGTTCTAGCGCCCTCACCGGGGAGCAGTACTTC. Full variable domain (outside the CDR3, taken from reference TRBV30 and TRBJ2-7): SQTIHQWPATLVQPVGSPLSLECTVEGTSNPNLYWYRQAAGRGLQLLFYSVGIGQISSEVPQNLSASRPQDRQFILSSKKLLLSDSGFYLCAWSSSALTGEQYFGPGTRLTVT.